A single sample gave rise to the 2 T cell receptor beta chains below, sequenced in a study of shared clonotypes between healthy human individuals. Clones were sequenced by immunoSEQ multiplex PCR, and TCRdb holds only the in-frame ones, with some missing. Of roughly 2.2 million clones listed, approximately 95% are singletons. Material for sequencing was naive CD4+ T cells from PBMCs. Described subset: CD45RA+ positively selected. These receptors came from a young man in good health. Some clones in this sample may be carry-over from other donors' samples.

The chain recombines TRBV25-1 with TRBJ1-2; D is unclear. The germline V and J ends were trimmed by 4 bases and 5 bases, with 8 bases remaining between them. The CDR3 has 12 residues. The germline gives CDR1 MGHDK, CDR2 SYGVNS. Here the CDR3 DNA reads TGTGCCAGCAGTGGGTCGCGATATGGCTACACCTTC. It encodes CASSGSRYGYTF.

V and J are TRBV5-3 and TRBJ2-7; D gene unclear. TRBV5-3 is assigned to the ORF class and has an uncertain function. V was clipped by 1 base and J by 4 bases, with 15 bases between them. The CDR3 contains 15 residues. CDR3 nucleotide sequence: TGTGCCAGAAGCTTGTTTTCGACAAGCATGTACGAGCAGTACTTC. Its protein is CARSLFSTSMYEQYF.